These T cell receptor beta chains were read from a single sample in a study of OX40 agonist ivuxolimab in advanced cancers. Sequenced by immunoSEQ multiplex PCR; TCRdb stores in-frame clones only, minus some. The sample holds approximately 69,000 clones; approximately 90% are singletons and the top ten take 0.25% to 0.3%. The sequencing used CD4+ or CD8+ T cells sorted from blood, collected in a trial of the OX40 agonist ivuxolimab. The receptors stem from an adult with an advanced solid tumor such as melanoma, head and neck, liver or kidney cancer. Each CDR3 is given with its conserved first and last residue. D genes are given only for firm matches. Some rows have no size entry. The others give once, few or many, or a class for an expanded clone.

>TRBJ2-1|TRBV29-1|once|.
TGCAGCGTTGTTCCGTATTCGGGACGTGGGAATGAGCAGTTCTTC
CSVVPYSGRGNEQFF
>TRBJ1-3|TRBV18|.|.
TGTGCCAGCTCACAGCTACCACAGGGTTTTGGAAACACCATATATTTT
CASSQLPQGFGNTIYF
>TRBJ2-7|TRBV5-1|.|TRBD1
TGCGCCAGCAGCTTGGGACAGGGTGCGGGCGGGCGCGCGGGGCAGTACTTC
CASSLGQGAGGRAGQYF
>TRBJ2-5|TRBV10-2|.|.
TGCGCCAGCAGTTCCAGGGAGACCCAGTACTTC
CASSSRETQYF
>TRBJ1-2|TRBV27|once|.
TGTGCCAGCAGTATCACATTGGGGGTTAGCTACACCTTC
CASSITLGVSYTF
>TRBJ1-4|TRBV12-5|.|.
TGTGCTAGTGGTAACACCGGGACGGGGAATGAAAAACTGTTTTTT
CASGNTGTGNEKLFF
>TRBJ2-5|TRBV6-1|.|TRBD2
TGTGCCAGCAGTGCGGGACTAGCGGGAGGGGAAGAGACCCAGTACTTC
CASSAGLAGGEETQYF
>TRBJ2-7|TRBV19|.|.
TGTGCCAGTACTGGGCGGGCCTCCTACGAGCAGTACTTC
CASTGRASYEQYF
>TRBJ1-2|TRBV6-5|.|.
TGTGCCAGCAGTTATGAGGGCAAAAGGGGCTACACCTTC
CASSYEGKRGYTF
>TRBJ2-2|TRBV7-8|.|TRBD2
TGTGCCAGCAGCATGACTAGCGGGAGAGTAACCGGGGAGCTGTTTTTT
CASSMTSGRVTGELFF
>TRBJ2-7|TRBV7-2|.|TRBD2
TGTGCCAGCAGCCGACTAGCGGGACTGTACGAGCAGTACTTC
CASSRLAGLYEQYF
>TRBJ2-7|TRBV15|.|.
TGTGCCACCAGCACTGGCGATTATAGAAAGGGGCTCTACGAGCAGTACTTC
CATSTGDYRKGLYEQYF
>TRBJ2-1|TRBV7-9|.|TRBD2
TGTGCCAGCAGCTTGCGTTTACTAGCGGATTACAATGAGCAGTTCTTC
CASSLRLLADYNEQFF
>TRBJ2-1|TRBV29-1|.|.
TGCAGCGTTGAAGATAGGAAAGGACGTCCATACAATGAGCAGTTCTTC
CSVEDRKGRPYNEQFF
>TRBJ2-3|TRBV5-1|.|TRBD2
TGCGCCAGCAGCTTGGGTCTAGCGGGAGTTTCAGATACGCAGTATTTT
CASSLGLAGVSDTQYF
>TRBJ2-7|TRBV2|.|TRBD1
TGTGCCAGCAGTCGGGACAGACTTTCCTACGAGCAGTACTTC
CASSRDRLSYEQYF
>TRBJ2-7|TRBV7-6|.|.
TGTGCCAGCAGCTTAGGGGCCACAAGCGAGCAGTACTTC
CASSLGATSEQYF
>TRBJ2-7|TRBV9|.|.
TGTGCCAGCAGCCCACAGCGGAGATCCTACGAGCAGTACTTC
CASSPQRRSYEQYF
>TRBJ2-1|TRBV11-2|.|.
TGTGCCAGCAGCTTAGTATCTGGGGCTACTCACAATGAGCAGTTCTTC
CASSLVSGATHNEQFF
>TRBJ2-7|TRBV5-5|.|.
TGTGCCAGCAGTCGGGGGTACGAGCAGTACTTC
CASSRGYEQYF
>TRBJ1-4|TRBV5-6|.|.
TGTGCCAGCAGCTTGTGGGGTACGGAAAAACTGTTTTTT
CASSLWGTEKLFF
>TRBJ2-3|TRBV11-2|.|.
TGTGCCAGCAGCTTAGGGCTAGCCCCCACAGATACGCAGTATTTT
CASSLGLAPTDTQYF
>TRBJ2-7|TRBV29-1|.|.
TGCAGCGTTGCAGCTAGCCCCTACGAGCAGTACTTC
CSVAASPYEQYF
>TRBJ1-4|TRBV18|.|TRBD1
TGTGCCAGCTCACCCCAGGGACAGGGTTCGTTGGCAACTAATGAAAAACTGTTTTTT
CASSPQGQGSLATNEKLFF
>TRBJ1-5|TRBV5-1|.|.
TGCGCCAGCAGCTTGGAGGGATATAGCAATCAGCCCCAGCATTTT
CASSLEGYSNQPQHF
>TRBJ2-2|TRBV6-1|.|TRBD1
TGTGCCAGCACAAGGACAGGGATCACCGGGGAGCTGTTTTTT
CASTRTGITGELFF
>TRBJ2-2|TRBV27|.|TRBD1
TGTGCCAGCAACAGGGGATTTGGCACCGGGGAGCTGTTTTTT
CASNRGFGTGELFF
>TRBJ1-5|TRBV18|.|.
TGTGCCAGCTCACCAGGGATAAATCAGCCCCAGCATTTT
CASSPGINQPQHF
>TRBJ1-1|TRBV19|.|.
TGTGCCAGTAGTATTCGAGGGATGAACACTGAAGCTTTCTTT
CASSIRGMNTEAFF
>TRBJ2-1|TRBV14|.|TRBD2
TGTGCCAGCAGCCAAGGCGCGGGAGGGCCCCGCAATGAGCAGTTCTTC
CASSQGAGGPRNEQFF
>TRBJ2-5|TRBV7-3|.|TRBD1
TGTGCCAGCAGCCGGACAGGGTTTGGAGAGACCCAGTACTTC
CASSRTGFGETQYF
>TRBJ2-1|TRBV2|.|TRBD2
TGTGCCAGCAAGCGGGAGGGCTCCTACAATGAGCAGTTCTTC
CASKREGSYNEQFF
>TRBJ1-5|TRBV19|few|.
TGTGCCAGTAGTACCGACAGTAGCAATCAGCCCCAGCATTTT
CASSTDSSNQPQHF
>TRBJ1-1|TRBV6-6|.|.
TGTGCCAGCAGTTCCACAATGAACACTGAAGCTTTCTTT
CASSSTMNTEAFF
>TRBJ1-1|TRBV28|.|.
TGTGCCAGCGGAACAGTAGGGAACACTGAAGCTTTCTTT
CASGTVGNTEAFF
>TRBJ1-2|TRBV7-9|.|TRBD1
TGTGCCAGCAGCTTAGGAGACAGGGGAAGGGATGGCTACACCTTC
CASSLGDRGRDGYTF
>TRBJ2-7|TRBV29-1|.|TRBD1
TGCAGCGCCGACGGACAGGGCAAGGAGCAGTACTTC
CSADGQGKEQYF
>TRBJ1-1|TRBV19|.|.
TGTGCCAGTAGTATCCAGCCCAGGGCCGGTCGAGCTTTCTTT
CASSIQPRAGRAFF
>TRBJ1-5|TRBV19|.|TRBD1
TGTGCCAGTAGTCTAGGACAGGGGAGAAATCCGCCCCAGCATTTT
CASSLGQGRNPPQHF
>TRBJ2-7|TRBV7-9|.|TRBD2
TGTGCCAGCAGCCCAACTAGCGGTACCTACGAGCAGTACTTC
CASSPTSGTYEQYF
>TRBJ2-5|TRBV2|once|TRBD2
TGTGCCAGCGGTTCCAGCGGGAGACGGGTTATAGGGGAGACCCAGTACTTC
CASGSSGRRVIGETQYF
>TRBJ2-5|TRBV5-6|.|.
TGTGCCAGCAGCCCCTTCTCGGGCAGCCTAAGGGAGACCCAGTACTTC
CASSPFSGSLRETQYF
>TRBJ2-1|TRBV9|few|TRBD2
TGTGCCAACCCTGGCACACTCAGGACTAGCGGAAATGAGCAGTTCTTC
CANPGTLRTSGNEQFF
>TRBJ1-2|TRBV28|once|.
TGTGCCAGCAGTCAAGGAGCCTATGGCTACACCTTC
CASSQGAYGYTF
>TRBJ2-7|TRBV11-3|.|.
TGTGCCAGCAGCTCGCGGACCCCTCCGAGCTCCTACGAGCAGTACTTC
CASSSRTPPSSYEQYF
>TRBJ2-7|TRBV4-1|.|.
TGCGCCAGCAGCCAAATGGGGACCTACGAGCAGTACTTC
CASSQMGTYEQYF
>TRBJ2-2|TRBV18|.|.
TGTGCCAGCTCACTTGACAGGCTCAACACCGGGGAGCTGTTTTTT
CASSLDRLNTGELFF
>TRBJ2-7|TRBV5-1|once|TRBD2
TGCGCCAGCAGCTTACTAGCGGGAGCTGGCGAGCAGTACTTC
CASSLLAGAGEQYF
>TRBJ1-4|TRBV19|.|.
TGTGCCAGTAGGCGACAAACAACTAATGAAAAACTGTTTTTT
CASRRQTTNEKLFF
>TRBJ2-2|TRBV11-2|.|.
TGTGCCAGCAGCCCTGGACAGACGAACACCGGGGAGCTGTTTTTT
CASSPGQTNTGELFF
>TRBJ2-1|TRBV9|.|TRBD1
TGTGCCAGCAGCGTAGGACAGGGGGCTTGGTACACTGAGCAGTTCTTC
CASSVGQGAWYTEQFF
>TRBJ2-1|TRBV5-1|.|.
TGCGCCAGCAGCTTGGGCCAGCTCTACAATGAGCAGTTCTTC
CASSLGQLYNEQFF
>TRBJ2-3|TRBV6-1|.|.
TGTGCCAGCAGCCGCGGGCGCACAGATACGCAGTATTTT
CASSRGRTDTQYF
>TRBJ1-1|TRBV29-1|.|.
TGCAGCGTTGTCAGTGGTGAAGCTTTCTTT
CSVVSGEAFF
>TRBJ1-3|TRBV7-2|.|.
TGTGCCAGCAGCTCCCCCTCCTCCAGCTTTGGAGGAAACACCATATATTTT
CASSSPSSSFGGNTIYF
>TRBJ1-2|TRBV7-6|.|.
TGTGCCAGCAGCCCAAGGCGCGACAGTAGCCCGTATGGCTACACCTTC
CASSPRRDSSPYGYTF
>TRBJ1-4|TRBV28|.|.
TGTGCCAGCAGTTCTGAAAAAGGGACCTCTAATGAAAAACTGTTTTTT
CASSSEKGTSNEKLFF